A selection of T cell receptor beta chains follows, all from one sample in a study of blood T cell repertoires in COVID-19. Generated by immunoSEQ multiplex PCR, the TCRdb table keeps only in-frame clones and is missing some. The table lists some 200,000 clones, approximately 84% of them singletons. Material: peripheral blood. These receptors all stem from a woman between 50 and 59 years old with active or convalescent COVID-19. Both conserved end residues are part of each CDR3. The D gene is left open where the match is weak. Part of the rows lack a size; the others show once, few, many or a class for expanded clones.

J,D,V,size,DNA,CDR3
TRBJ1-2,NA,TRBV29-1,NA,TGCAGCGTTGGAGTGGTACAGGAGTATGGCTACACCTTC,CSVGVVQEYGYTF
TRBJ1-2,NA,TRBV5-1,NA,TGCGCCAGCAGCTTGGCCGGGAGAGGGCCCGCTCAACATGGCTACACCTTC,CASSLAGRGPAQHGYTF
TRBJ2-5,NA,TRBV6-2/TRBV6-3,few,TGTGCCAGCAGTTATGTCCCACAAGAGACCCAGTACTTC,CASSYVPQETQYF
TRBJ1-2,NA,TRBV5-4,NA,TGTGCCAGCAGCTTCGCGAGCCTGAACTATGGCTACACCTTC,CASSFASLNYGYTF
TRBJ1-5,NA,TRBV28,once,TGTGCCAGCAGTTTAAGGCAGGGCCGAGATCAGCCCCAGCATTTT,CASSLRQGRDQPQHF
TRBJ1-5,TRBD1,TRBV29-1,NA,TGCAGCGTCCTAGGGGGCTGGGAGGACAATCAGCCCCAGCATTTT,CSVLGGWEDNQPQHF
TRBJ1-2,TRBD1,TRBV28,NA,TGTGCCAGCAGTTGGGGGGGACAGGGAATAAACGGCTACACCTTC,CASSWGGQGINGYTF
TRBJ1-2,NA,TRBV19,NA,TGTGCCAGTAGGGGAGTCTATGGCTACACCTTC,CASRGVYGYTF
TRBJ2-5,TRBD1,TRBV11-1,once,TGTGCCAGCAGCTTAGAAGGGGACAGCGCCGGGACCCAGTACTTC,CASSLEGDSAGTQYF
TRBJ1-1,TRBD1,TRBV11-2,NA,TGTGCCAGCAGCTCCTGGACAGGAAACACTGAAGCTTTCTTT,CASSSWTGNTEAFF
TRBJ1-2,NA,TRBV9,NA,TGTGCCAGCAAAATTACTCCGGGCAGGGGCGGCTACACCTTC,CASKITPGRGGYTF
TRBJ1-5,TRBD1,TRBV7-9,NA,TGTGCCAGCAGCTTAGCGGTCCGGGACAGGGTATCGGATCAGCCCCAGCATTTT,CASSLAVRDRVSDQPQHF
TRBJ2-7,NA,TRBV9,NA,TGTGCCAGCAGCGTCGGGGATGGGAAAACCTACGAGCAGTACTTC,CASSVGDGKTYEQYF
TRBJ1-5,NA,TRBV15,NA,TGTGCCACCAGCAGAGATTTTCCCACGAGGGATCAGCCCCAGCATTTT,CATSRDFPTRDQPQHF
TRBJ1-2,NA,TRBV6-5,NA,TGTGCCAGCAGGTCGGTCTATGGCTACACCTTC,CASRSVYGYTF
TRBJ1-1,NA,TRBV5-1,few,TGCGCCAGCAGCTCGAACAGGGCGAACACTGAAGCTTTCTTT,CASSSNRANTEAFF
TRBJ2-6,NA,TRBV10-2,NA,TGCGCCAGCAGGGACGACAGCTCTGGGGCCAACGTCCTGACTTTC,CASRDDSSGANVLTF
TRBJ1-3,NA,TRBV29-1,NA,TGCAGCGTCGGCAGGGGTGGAAACACCATATATTTT,CSVGRGGNTIYF
TRBJ2-5,NA,TRBV6-2/TRBV6-3,once,TGTGCCAGCAGTACCCTAAAGACAGTGAAAGAGACCCAGTACTTC,CASSTLKTVKETQYF
TRBJ2-3,TRBD1,TRBV18,NA,TGTGCCAGCTCACCTTACAGGGGAGATACGCAGTATTTT,CASSPYRGDTQYF
TRBJ2-1,TRBD1,TRBV2,NA,TGTGCCAGCAGTGGACAGGGTATCGATGAGCAGTTCTTC,CASSGQGIDEQFF
TRBJ1-1,NA,TRBV12-5,NA,TGTGCTAGTGGTTTGGACAGGGTTAGTGAAGCTTTCTTT,CASGLDRVSEAFF
TRBJ2-1,TRBD2,TRBV28,NA,TGTGCCAGCAGTTTGACTAGCGAATCCTACAATGAGCAGTTCTTC,CASSLTSESYNEQFF
TRBJ1-2,NA,TRBV2,NA,TGTGCCAGCAGTGTGCAGGCTACGCCCTATGGCTACACCTTC,CASSVQATPYGYTF
TRBJ2-2,TRBD2,TRBV7-2,NA,TGTGCCAGCAGCGTTAGCGGGGGGCAGGGCGGGGAGCTGTTTTTT,CASSVSGGQGGELFF
TRBJ1-5,TRBD1,TRBV28,NA,TGTGCCAGCAGTGGGGGACAGGCAAATCAGCCCCAGCATTTT,CASSGGQANQPQHF
TRBJ1-1,NA,TRBV4-1,NA,TGCGCCAGCAGCCAAGCTAGCTACACTGAAGCTTTCTTT,CASSQASYTEAFF
TRBJ2-3,TRBD1,TRBV4-1,NA,TGCGCCAGCAGCCAACGCACAGGGGGAGGCACAGATACGCAGTATTTT,CASSQRTGGGTDTQYF
TRBJ1-2,TRBD1,TRBV2,NA,TGTGCCAGCAGTCGGACAGGCCTCTTCAACTATGGCTACACCTTC,CASSRTGLFNYGYTF
TRBJ2-3,NA,TRBV10-1,NA,TGCGCCAGCTCACGAAACAGGGTTGGTGCAGATACGCAGTATTTT,CASSRNRVGADTQYF
TRBJ1-1,TRBD1,TRBV27,NA,TGTGCCAGCAGGAGGACAGGAGGAGGCACTGAAGCTTTCTTT,CASRRTGGGTEAFF